These 23 T cell receptor beta chains share one sample of origin, sequenced in a study of radiotherapy plus CTLA-4 blockade in lung cancer. Data came from immunoSEQ multiplex PCR; TCRdb stores just in-frame clones and leaves some out. The table includes approximately 40,000 clones, 70% to 75% detected once. Sequencing used peripheral blood, obtained from a patient treated with radiotherapy plus ipilimumab. The source is a human donor with non-small cell lung cancer who had stable disease on radiotherapy plus ipilimumab.

This sequence joins TRBV18 and TRBJ1-4, with D hard to call. The germline V gene has CDR1 KGHSH and CDR2 LQKENI. The germline V and J ends were trimmed by 3 bases and 8 bases, with 10 bases remaining between them. CDR3 length equals 13 residues. The CDR3 DNA reads as TGTGCCAGCTCACCGGGTCAGGTGGAAAAACTGTTTTTT. Translated, it gives CASSPGQVEKLFF.

The table lists this clone with a few counts. Other nucleotide sequences in the sample specify the same CDR3. The rearrangement uses TRBV6-5 and TRBJ1-5, with TRBD1 as a possible D gene (6 bases). The germline V gene encodes CDR1 MNHEY and CDR2 SVGAGI. The CDR3 consists of 14 residues. V lost 5 bases and J lost 2, with 10 bases in between. This chain's CDR3 is CASSAGAGNQPQHF. The CDR3 DNA sequence: TGTGCCAGCAGTGCAGGGGCGGGCAATCAGCCCCAGCATTTT.

The table lists this clone with a few counts. The chain uses TRBV5-4 and TRBJ1-2, with D unresolved. V lost 7 bases, J lost 1 base, and 17 bases lay in between. This CDR3 is 15 amino acids long. CDR1 is SGHNT, CDR2 YYREEE, per germline (reference sequence). Here the CDR3 reads CASGTTGQINYGYTF. CDR3 coding DNA: TGTGCCAGCGGAACCACGGGTCAGATTAACTATGGCTACACCTTC.

The CDR3 DNA reads as TGTGCCAGCCGTACCGGGACAGAGAATGAAAAACTGTTTTTT. It is translated as CASRTGTENEKLFF. The rearrangement joins TRBV28 to TRBJ1-4; 7 bases align to TRBD1. The length of the CDR3 is 14 residues. Germline V lookup: CDR1 MDHEN, CDR2 SYDVKM. The junction had 8 bases not matched to a gene; V was cut back by 8 bases and J by 5 bases.

The V and J genes are TRBV29-1 and TRBJ2-3; possibly TRBD1 for D (5 bases). The V end was cut by 5 bases, the J end by 5 bases, with 14 bases between. Looked up from germline, CDR1 is SQVTM and CDR2 is ANQGSEA. This CDR3 is 13 amino acids long. The CDR3 DNA reads TGCAGCGTTCGTTTCAGGGTTCAAGATACGCAGTATTTT. The encoded protein is CSVRFRVQDTQYF.

This chain links TRBV7-2 with TRBJ1-5, with TRBD1 matching 8 bases. Looked up from germline, CDR1 is SGHTA and CDR2 is FQGNSA. The CDR3 totals 15 residues. With V trimmed by 6 bases and J by 5 bases, 9 bases remained unmatched. The CDR3 nucleotides read TGTGCCAGCAGTCCCTGGGGGACAGGAGATCAGCCCCAGCATTTT. Translating it yields CASSPWGTGDQPQHF.

The chain carries TRBV29-1 and TRBJ2-1, with 7 bases fitting TRBD2. This CDR3 has 15 residues. The V gene's germline CDR1 is SQVTM and CDR2 ANQGSEA. Germline trimming cut 7 bases from V and 4 bases from J; bases unmatched to any gene: 13. The CDR3 here is CSAPPQGAGYNEQFF. CDR3 nucleotides: TGCAGCGCCCCTCCCCAGGGAGCGGGGTACAATGAGCAGTTCTTC.

V gene TRBV5-6 combines with J gene TRBJ1-1; 8 bases are a match to TRBD1. Germline V gene lookup returns CDR1 SGHDT and CDR2 YYEEEE. The V segment lost 0 bases and the J segment 11 bases; nucleotides outside the gene matches: 9. This CDR3 is built from 14 residues. The CDR3 DNA reads TGTGCCAGCAGCTTGGCCTCAGGGACAGGTTGGGCTTTCTTT. Protein sequence: CASSLASGTGWAFF.

The chain carries TRBV19 and TRBJ1-1; D not certain. Germline CDR1 LNHDA, CDR2 SQIVND (reference sequence). Between the trimmed V and J ends, which lost 6 bases and 0 bases, there was a span of 11 bases. CDR3 size: 14 residues. The CDR3 sequence is CASSADYMNTEAFF. The CDR3 DNA reads TGTGCCAGTAGCGCAGATTACATGAACACTGAAGCTTTCTTT. The full variable domain, in which reference TRBV19 and TRBJ1-1 provide the parts outside the CDR3, is DGGITQSPKYLFRKEGQNVTLSCEQNLNHDAMYWYRQDPGQGLRLIYYSQIVNDFQKGDIAEGYSVSREKKESFPLTVTSAQKNPTAFYLCASSADYMNTEAFFGQGTRLTVV.

This clone was seen only a few times. The chain carries TRBV6-6 and TRBJ2-5; D possibly corresponds to TRBD2 (7 bases). This CDR3 is built from 14 residues. Germline V CDR1 and CDR2: MNHNY, SVGAGI (reference sequence). The V and J ends lost 5 bases and 5 bases respectively, with 15 bases between them. The CDR3 reads CASSAGGGRETQYF. CDR3 bases: TGTGCCAGCAGTGCTGGGGGGGGCCGGGAGACCCAGTACTTC.

This chain links TRBV7-2 with TRBJ2-7; 9 positions agree with TRBD1. The V gene's germline CDR1 is SGHTA and CDR2 FQGNSA. The trim removed 3 bases at V and 6 bases at J, leaving 6 bases unmatched. This CDR3 comprises 14 residues. The CDR3 bases are TGTGCCAGCAGCTTTGGACAGGGGCAGGGCGAGCAGTACTTC. This encodes CASSFGQGQGEQYF.

The V gene is TRBV28, the J gene TRBJ1-6; the D gene is possibly TRBD1 (5 bases). Germline V gene data show CDR1 as MDHEN and CDR2 as SYDVKM. The CDR3 consists of 13 residues. Trimming took off 5 bases at V and 14 bases at J, with 16 bases between the two ends. In DNA, the CDR3 is TGTGCCAGCAGTGGGGGGGTGGTAGCGGCCCTCCACTTT. Protein: CASSGGVVAALHF.

By its share, this clone is medium-sized. V usage is TRBV10-1 and J usage is TRBJ1-3; D unclear. The CDR3 contains 15 residues. CDR1 and CDR2 (germline): WNHNN, SYGVQD (reference sequence). Deletions cut 0 bases from V and 3 bases from J, with 9 bases between. In nucleotides, the CDR3 is TGCGCCAGCAGTGAGTCAAGGGCTTTTGGAAACACCATATATTTT. It specifies CASSESRAFGNTIYF.

The V call is TRBV28, the J call TRBJ1-6; TRBD1 is a possible D gene (6 bases). The CDR3 covers 14 residues. The ends were cut back, 6 bases at V and 8 bases at J, with 14 bases in the middle. CDR1 is MDHEN, CDR2 SYDVKM, per germline. CDR3 DNA sequence: TGTGCCAGCAGCCCCAGGGGCGCATATTCACCCCTCCACTTT. Translation: CASSPRGAYSPLHF.

The CDR3 nucleotides read TGTGCCAGCAGAGGGACAGCGAACACCGGGGAGCTGTTTTTT. Translating gives CASRGTANTGELFF. The chain couples TRBV6-1 to TRBJ2-2; TRBD1 agrees at 7 bases. The CDR3 runs to 14 residues. With 6 bases clipped from V and 0 bases from J, the junction kept 1 base outside the gene matches. Germline V CDR1 and CDR2: MNHNS, SASEGT.

The chain combines TRBV29-1 with TRBJ1-1; 7 bases map to TRBD1. Germline CDR1 is SQVTM and CDR2 is ANQGSEA. CDR3 length equals 12 residues. Unmatched junction bases numbered 5, after V lost 4 bases and J lost 6 bases. The CDR3 coding sequence is TGCAGCGTTGTACAGGGGAAAGCTGAAGCTTTCTTT. Translated: CSVVQGKAEAFF.

This clone was detected a few times. This rearrangement joins TRBV6-4 to TRBJ2-1, with D uncertain. This CDR3 contains 15 residues. Germline assignment: CDR1 MRHNA and CDR2 SNTAGT. Trimming took off 5 bases at V and 2 bases at J, with 13 bases between the two ends. Here the CDR3 DNA reads TGTGCCAGCAGTTACCCATTGACACCCTACAATGAGCAGTTCTTC. Encoded protein: CASSYPLTPYNEQFF.

The chain combines TRBV5-1 with TRBJ1-1; the D is unclear. Between the trimmed V and J ends, which lost 5 bases and 0 bases, there was a span of 8 bases. This CDR3 is 13 amino acids long. Germline lookup yields CDR1 SGHRS and CDR2 YFSETQ. In DNA, the CDR3 is TGCGCCAGCAGGAAGCTTTTGAACACTGAAGCTTTCTTT. Translating gives CASRKLLNTEAFF.

This chain connects TRBV7-8 to TRBJ2-5; 9 bases match TRBD1. After removal of 11 bases from V and 4 bases from J, the junction contained 8 bases not matched to a gene. In germline, CDR1 is SGHVS, CDR2 FQNEAQ. The CDR3 is 13 residues long. CDR3 residues: CALGNRGRETQYF. CDR3 bases: TGTGCCCTGGGGAACAGGGGGCGAGAGACCCAGTACTTC.

The V call is TRBV5-6, the J call TRBJ1-6, with a weak D call TRBD1 (5 bases). V gave up 4 bases and J gave up 9 bases, with 14 bases separating them. The CDR3 is made up of 14 amino acids. CDR1 is SGHDT, CDR2 YYEEEE, per germline. As DNA, the CDR3 is TGTGCCAGCAGCCGGGGACGGGGCGGTTCACCCCTCCACTTT. Translation gives CASSRGRGGSPLHF. The full variable domain, in which reference TRBV5-6 and TRBJ1-6 provide the parts outside the CDR3, is DAGVTQSPTHLIKTRGQQVTLRCSPKSGHDTVSWYQQALGQGPQFIFQYYEEEERQRGNFPDRFSGHQFPNYSSELNVNALLLGDSALYLCASSRGRGGSPLHFGNGTRLTVT.

The chain employs TRBV4-1 and TRBJ1-1; 8 positions agree with TRBD1. Trimming at V came to 0 bases and at J to 0 bases, leaving 9 bases not matched to a gene. Germline CDR1 is MGHRA and CDR2 is YSYEKL. The CDR3 has 18 amino acids. The CDR3 loop reads CASSQDWQGAYMNTEAFF. For the CDR3, the DNA is TGCGCCAGCAGCCAAGATTGGCAGGGGGCTTACATGAACACTGAAGCTTTCTTT.

Only one count was recorded for this clone. The rearrangement uses TRBV5-6 and TRBJ1-6, with D maybe TRBD1 (5 bases). The CDR3 is 15 residues long. CDR1 SGHDT and CDR2 YYEEEE come from the germline V gene. With 5 bases removed from V and 14 bases from J, the gap between germline ends came to 23 bases. CDR3 amino acids: CASSPRPRQGLALHF. DNA for the CDR3: TGTGCCAGCAGTCCCCGGCCGAGGCAGGGTTTGGCCCTCCACTTT.

As concerns this clone: The same CDR3 arises from other DNA sequences in this sample as well. The V and J genes are TRBV2 and TRBJ1-4; tentative D call: TRBD1 (5 bases). V lost 0 bases and J 8 bases, leaving 13 bases between the germline ends. The length of the CDR3 is 15 residues. Germline V gene data show CDR1 as SNHLY and CDR2 as FYNNEI. In DNA form, the CDR3 reads TGTGCCAGCAGTGAAGCGTTGGGGGGGGGAGAAAAACTGTTTTTT. Encoded protein: CASSEALGGGEKLFF.